These T cell receptor beta chains were read from a single sample in a study of blood T cell repertoires in COVID-19. Measured with immunoSEQ multiplex PCR; TCRdb has only the in-frame clones, and not every one. The sample holds over 250,000 clones, about 90% seen once. Sequencing was done on a sample of peripheral blood. These receptors were taken from a woman aged 45 to 65 with COVID-19, enrolled during active disease. The CDR3 runs from the conserved cysteine through the conserved F or W. The D gene is left open where the match is weak. For some rows the clone size is stated as once, few or many, or as a class when expanded; others skip it.

clone_size | j_call | d_call | v_call | cdr3_nt | cdr3_aa
. | TRBJ2-3 | TRBD1 | TRBV3-1/TRBV3-2 | TGTGCCAGCAGCACACGGGACAGGGGATACGGTTTGTATTTT | CASSTRDRGYGLYF
. | TRBJ2-1 | TRBD1 | TRBV19 | TGTGCCAGTAGTGGACCTAGGGACAGAAAAGCAATGTACAATGAGCAGTTCTTC | CASSGPRDRKAMYNEQFF
many | TRBJ1-5 | TRBD1 | TRBV12-5 | TGTGCTAGTGGCCCGAATACAGGGGGGAGCTCGCCCCAGCATTTT | CASGPNTGGSSPQHF
. | TRBJ2-3 | TRBD1 | TRBV5-1 | TGCGCCAGCAGCGGATACGGGACAGCCAACACAGATACGCAGTATTTT | CASSGYGTANTDTQYF
. | TRBJ2-2 | TRBD2 | TRBV4-2 | TGTGCCAGCAGCCAATTGGGGACTAGCGAGAACACCGGGGAGCTGTTTTTT | CASSQLGTSENTGELFF
. | TRBJ2-7 | . | TRBV19 | TGTGCCAGTAGTTTCGGCTCCTACGAGCAGTACTTC | CASSFGSYEQYF
. | TRBJ2-1 | TRBD1 | TRBV7-9 | TGTGCCAGCAGCTTGAACAGGGGCGTGTGGACGCACAATGAGCAGTTCTTC | CASSLNRGVWTHNEQFF
. | TRBJ2-7 | TRBD2 | TRBV19 | TGTGCCAGTAGTGCCAGACTAGCGGGGCTAGCCTACGAGCAGTACTTC | CASSARLAGLAYEQYF
. | TRBJ2-2 | TRBD2 | TRBV6-4 | TGTGCCAGCAGTGACTCGAACCTAGCGGGAGTAACCGGGGAGCTGTTTTTT | CASSDSNLAGVTGELFF
. | TRBJ2-5 | . | TRBV4-2 | TGTGCCAGCAGCCAAGATTACGGGGAGACCCAGTACTTC | CASSQDYGETQYF
. | TRBJ2-7 | TRBD2 | TRBV18 | TGTGCCAGCTCACCACCGGGCGGGGGTCGGGACGAGCAGTACTTC | CASSPPGGGRDEQYF
once | TRBJ1-1 | TRBD1 | TRBV5-6 | TGTGCCAGCAGCTTGGTGGACAGGGCGAACACTGAAGCTTTCTTT | CASSLVDRANTEAFF
. | TRBJ2-7 | . | TRBV20-1 | TGCAGTGCCAGGGTGGAATACGAGCAGTACTTC | CSARVEYEQYF
. | TRBJ2-1 | TRBD2 | TRBV19 | TGTGCCAGTCAGCCGGGAGGACTAGCGGGAGGGCAGCAGTTCTTC | CASQPGGLAGGQQFF
. | TRBJ2-2 | . | TRBV7-2 | TGTGCCAGCAGCGGGGGGACCGGGGAGCTGTTTTTT | CASSGGTGELFF
. | TRBJ2-7 | TRBD2 | TRBV5-3 | TGTGCCAGAAGTTCCCGGACTAGCTACAACTCCTACGAGCAGTACTTC | CARSSRTSYNSYEQYF
. | TRBJ1-1 | . | TRBV30 | TGTGCCTGGAGCCATAGAGAAACAGGGTCTGAAGCTTTCTTT | CAWSHRETGSEAFF
. | TRBJ1-2 | . | TRBV20-1 | TGCAGTGCTAGTGGGCGGGGGGGCTATGGCTACACCTTC | CSASGRGGYGYTF